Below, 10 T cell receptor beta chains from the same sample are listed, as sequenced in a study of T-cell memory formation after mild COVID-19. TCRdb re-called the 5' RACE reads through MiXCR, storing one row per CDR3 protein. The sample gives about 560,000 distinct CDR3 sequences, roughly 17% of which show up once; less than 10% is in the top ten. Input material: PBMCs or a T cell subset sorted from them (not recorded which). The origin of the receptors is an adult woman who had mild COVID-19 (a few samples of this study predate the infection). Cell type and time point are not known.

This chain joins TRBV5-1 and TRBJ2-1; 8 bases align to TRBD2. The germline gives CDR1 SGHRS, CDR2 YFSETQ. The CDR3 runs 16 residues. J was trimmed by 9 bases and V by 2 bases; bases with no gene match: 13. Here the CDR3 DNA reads TGCGCCAGCAGCTTCACGCGGGGGGCCCCTGAGACTGAGCAGTTCTTC. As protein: CASSFTRGAPETEQFF.

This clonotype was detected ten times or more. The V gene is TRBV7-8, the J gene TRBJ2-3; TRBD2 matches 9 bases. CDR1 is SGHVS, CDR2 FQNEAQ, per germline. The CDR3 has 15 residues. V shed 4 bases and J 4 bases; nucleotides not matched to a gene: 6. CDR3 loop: CASSSPGLAADTQYF. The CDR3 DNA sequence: TGTGCCAGCAGCTCCCCGGGACTAGCTGCAGATACGCAGTATTTT.

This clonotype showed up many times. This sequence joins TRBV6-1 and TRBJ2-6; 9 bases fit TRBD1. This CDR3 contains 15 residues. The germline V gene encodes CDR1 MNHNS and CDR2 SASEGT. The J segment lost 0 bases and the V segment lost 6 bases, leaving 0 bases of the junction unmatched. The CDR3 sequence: CASRTGGSGANVLTF. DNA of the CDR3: TGTGCCAGCAGGACAGGGGGCTCTGGGGCCAACGTCCTGACTTTC.

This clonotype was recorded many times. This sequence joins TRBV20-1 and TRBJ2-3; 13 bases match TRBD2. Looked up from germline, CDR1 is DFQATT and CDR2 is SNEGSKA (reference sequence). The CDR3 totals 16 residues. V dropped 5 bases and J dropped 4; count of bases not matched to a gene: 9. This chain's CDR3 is CSASGLAGVEADTQYF. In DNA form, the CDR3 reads TGCAGTGCTTCCGGACTAGCGGGGGTAGAGGCAGATACGCAGTATTTT.

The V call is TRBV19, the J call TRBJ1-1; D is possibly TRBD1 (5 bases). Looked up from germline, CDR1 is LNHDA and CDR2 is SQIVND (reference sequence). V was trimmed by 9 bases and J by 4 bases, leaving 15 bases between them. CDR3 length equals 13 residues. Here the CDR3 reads CASRVGGSTEAFF. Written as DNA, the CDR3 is TGTGCCAGCCGAGTGGGGGGGAGCACTGAAGCTTTCTTT. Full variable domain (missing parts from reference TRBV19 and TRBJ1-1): DGGITQSPKYLFRKEGQNVTLSCEQNLNHDAMYWYRQDPGQGLRLIYYSQIVNDFQKGDIAEGYSVSREKKESFPLTVTSAQKNPTAFYLCASRVGGSTEAFFGQGTRLTVV.

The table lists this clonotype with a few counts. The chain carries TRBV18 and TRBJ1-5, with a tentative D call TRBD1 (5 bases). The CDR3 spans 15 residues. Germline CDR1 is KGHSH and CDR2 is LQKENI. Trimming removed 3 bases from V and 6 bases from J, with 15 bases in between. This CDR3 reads CASSPRQRDGQPQHF. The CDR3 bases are TGTGCCAGCTCACCTCGACAGCGGGACGGTCAGCCCCAGCATTTT.

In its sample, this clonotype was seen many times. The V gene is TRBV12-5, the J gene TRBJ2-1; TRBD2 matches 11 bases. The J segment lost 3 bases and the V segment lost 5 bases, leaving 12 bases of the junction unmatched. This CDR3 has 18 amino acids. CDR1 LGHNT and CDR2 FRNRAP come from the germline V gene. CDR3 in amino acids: CASGIDGTSGEYYNEQFF. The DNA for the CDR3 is TGTGCTAGTGGTATTGATGGGACTAGCGGAGAGTACTACAATGAGCAGTTCTTC.

CDR3 DNA sequence: TGTGCCACCTCCCCAAGGAATGAGCAGTTCTTC. The encoded protein is CATSPRNEQFF. The V call is TRBV10-3, the J call TRBJ2-1; D uncertain. The CDR3 spans 11 residues. The germline V gene has CDR1 ENHRY and CDR2 SYGVKD. The V gene lost 10 bases and the J gene lost 7 bases, with 11 bases spanning the gap.

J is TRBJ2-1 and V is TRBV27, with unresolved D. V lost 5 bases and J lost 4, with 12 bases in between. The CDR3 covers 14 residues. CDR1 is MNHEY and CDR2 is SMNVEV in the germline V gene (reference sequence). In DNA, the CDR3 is TGTGCCAGCAGTCGCATAGGGCCGTACAATGAGCAGTTCTTC. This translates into CASSRIGPYNEQFF.

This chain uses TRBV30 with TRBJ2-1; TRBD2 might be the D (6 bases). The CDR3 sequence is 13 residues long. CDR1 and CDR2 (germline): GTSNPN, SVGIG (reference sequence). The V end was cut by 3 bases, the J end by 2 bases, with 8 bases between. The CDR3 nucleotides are TGTGCCTGGAGCGGAGGGCCCTACAATGAGCAGTTCTTC. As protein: CAWSGGPYNEQFF. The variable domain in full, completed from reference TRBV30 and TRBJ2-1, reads SQTIHQWPATLVQPVGSPLSLECTVEGTSNPNLYWYRQAAGRGLQLLFYSVGIGQISSEVPQNLSASRPQDRQFILSSKKLLLSDSGFYLCAWSGGPYNEQFFGPGTRLTVL.